The clone carrying this TCR beta chain appeared a few times. The antigen remains undetermined. It was through 5'RACE template switching that TCR cDNA was made, with a universal primer site and UMIs added. TCRdb fed the 5' RACE reads into MiXCR, producing one record per CDR3 protein. The data contain 550,000 or so distinct CDR3 sequences, approximately 21% of them singletons. The data belong to a study of T cells after yellow fever vaccination. Study-level points and caveats: A large majority of primary-vaccination clones showed up again after the booster (96% CD4, around 88% CD8). Any FACS-sorted repertoire could hold abundant clonotypes that contaminate it from the bulk population.

Trimming cost V 6 bases and J 3 bases, with 22 bases left between them. Germline V lookup: CDR1 DFQATT, CDR2 SNEGSKA (reference sequence). CDR3 length: 16 amino acids. The sequenced sample was PBMCs, obtained 15 days after the yellow fever booster vaccination. This TCR was recovered from a man between 25 and 39 years old who received the YFV17D yellow fever vaccine. The chain links TRBV20-1 to TRBJ2-3; TRBD2 is a possible D gene (6 bases). CDR3 region: CSAYSRGLASTDTQYF. CDR3 nucleotide sequence: TGCAGTGCCTACTCTAGGGGTCTAGCGTCAACAGATACGCAGTATTTT.